A single sample gave rise to the 17 T cell receptor beta chains below, sequenced in a study of OX40 agonist ivuxolimab in advanced cancers. Repertoires were generated with immunoSEQ multiplex PCR, while TCRdb's copy carries only in-frame clones and drops some. The sample yields 100,000 to 140,000 clones, less than 95% seen once. This material consisted of CD4+ or CD8+ T cells sorted from blood, taken in a trial of the OX40 agonist ivuxolimab. These receptors came from an adult with an advanced solid tumor such as melanoma, head and neck, liver or kidney cancer.

This chain connects TRBV6-5 to TRBJ1-2; 9 bases match TRBD1. CDR3 size: 16 residues. V dropped 2 bases and J dropped 3; count of bases not matched to a gene: 7. CDR1 is MNHEY, CDR2 SVGAGI, per germline. CDR3 bases: TGTGCCAGCAGTTACATCACGGGACAGGGTTACTATGGCTACACCTTC. Translation gives CASSYITGQGYYGYTF.

V is TRBV28 and J is TRBJ1-2; D is undetermined. The V end lost 3 bases, the J end lost 5 bases, and 4 bases lay between the germline ends. Germline V lookup: CDR1 MDHEN, CDR2 SYDVKM. There are 11 residues in the CDR3. The CDR3 protein is CASSFGYGYTF. The DNA for the CDR3 is TGTGCCAGCAGTTTCGGGTATGGCTACACCTTC.

J is TRBJ1-2 and V is TRBV28, with 9 bases matching TRBD1. CDR1 and CDR2 (germline): MDHEN, SYDVKM. The V and J ends lost 5 bases and 7 bases, in that order; junction bases with no gene match: 8. This CDR3 has 14 residues. In DNA, the CDR3 is TGTGCCAGCAGTCCGGGACAGGGAGGTTTTGGCTACACCTTC. Protein sequence: CASSPGQGGFGYTF.

This rearrangement joins TRBV12-1 to TRBJ2-1. TRBV12-1 is designated a pseudogene. The CDR3 has 12 amino acids. CDR3 nucleotide sequence: TGTGCCGCGGGTTCGGGACCAAAAGAGCAGTTCTTC. It encodes CAAGSGPKEQFF.

The chain joins TRBV7-2 to TRBJ2-1; the match to TRBD2 covers 12 bases. With V trimmed by 4 bases and J by 4 bases, 5 bases remained unmatched. This CDR3 has 16 amino acids. In germline, CDR1 is SGHTA, CDR2 FQGNSA. The CDR3 DNA reads TGTGCCAGCAGCTCGGGACTAGCGGGTGCGTACAATGAGCAGTTCTTC. Its translation: CASSSGLAGAYNEQFF.

V gene TRBV28 combines with J gene TRBJ2-7; 14 bases map to TRBD2. V shed 5 bases, J shed 8 bases, and the junction held 8 bases outside the gene matches. Germline V gives CDR1 MDHEN, CDR2 SYDVKM. The CDR3 contains 15 residues. For the CDR3, the DNA is TGTGCCAGCAGTCTCCCGGGACTAGCGGGAGATAAGCAGTACTTC. It yields the protein CASSLPGLAGDKQYF.

The CDR3 here is CSVEAAGGHEQYF. Written as DNA, the CDR3 is TGCAGCGTTGAAGCAGCGGGAGGCCACGAGCAGTACTTC. The chain is built from TRBV29-1 and TRBJ2-7; 9 nucleotides align to TRBD2. Germline values: CDR1 SQVTM, CDR2 ANQGSEA. The V segment lost 1 base and the J segment 5 bases; nucleotides outside the gene matches: 3. The CDR3 covers 13 residues.

V usage is TRBV11-2 and J usage is TRBJ2-7, with a weak D call TRBD1 (6 bases). Germline assignment: CDR1 SGHAT and CDR2 FQNNGV. Trimming removed 6 bases from V and 0 bases from J, with 9 bases in between. This CDR3 is built from 13 residues. The CDR3 coding sequence is TGTGCCAGCAGAAGGGACAACTCCTACGAGCAGTACTTC. Translating gives CASRRDNSYEQYF. Using reference TRBV11-2 and TRBJ2-7 for the parts outside the CDR3, the full variable domain is EAGVAQSPRYKIIEKRQSVAFWCNPISGHATLYWYQQILGQGPKLLIQFQNNGVVDDSQLPKDRFSAERLKGVDSTLKIQPAKLEDSAVYLCASRRDNSYEQYFGPGTRLTVT.

Only a few counts were recorded for this clone. The V gene is TRBV28, the J gene TRBJ1-2, with no clear D. V was clipped by 7 bases and J by 4 bases, with 7 bases between them. This CDR3 is built from 11 residues. CDR1 MDHEN and CDR2 SYDVKM come from the germline V gene. CDR3 DNA sequence: TGTGCCAGCACCAGGTCCTATGGCTACACCTTC. It translates to CASTRSYGYTF.

This rearrangement joins TRBV7-9 to TRBJ2-3, with D possibly matching TRBD2 (5 bases). CDR3 length: 15 residues. V was pared by 3 bases and J by 1 base, with 11 bases between. CDR1 SEHNR and CDR2 FQNEAQ come from the germline V gene (reference sequence). CDR3 protein: CASSLGRAGTDTQYF. As DNA, the CDR3 is TGTGCCAGCAGCTTGGGGAGAGCAGGCACAGATACGCAGTATTTT.

The genes are TRBV7-6 and TRBJ1-2, with D possibly matching TRBD1 (6 bases). The CDR3 totals 14 residues. The germline V gene encodes CDR1 SGHVS and CDR2 FNYEAQ. The V end lost 1 base, the J end lost 4 bases, and 10 bases lay between the germline ends. This CDR3 is CASSLDQGSYGYTF. For the CDR3, the DNA is TGTGCCAGCAGCTTAGATCAGGGGAGCTATGGCTACACCTTC.

The chain combines TRBV2 with TRBJ1-4; the D gene is possibly TRBD1 (6 bases). V lost 5 bases and J lost 1, with 14 bases in between. Germline loops: CDR1 SNHLY, CDR2 FYNNEI. The CDR3 consists of 16 residues. The CDR3 protein is CASSLYRVVTNEKLFF. The CDR3 coding sequence is TGTGCCAGCAGTCTGTACAGGGTAGTAACTAATGAAAAACTGTTTTTT.

V gene TRBV19 combines with J gene TRBJ1-4; D is ambiguous. This CDR3 spans 15 amino acids. Germline V gene data show CDR1 as LNHDA and CDR2 as SQIVND (reference sequence). V was clipped by 4 bases and J by 7 bases, with 16 bases between them. The CDR3 region has the DNA TGTGCCAGTAGTACCTGGACTCCCCGGCCTGAAAAACTGTTTTTT. It encodes CASSTWTPRPEKLFF.

The rearrangement joins TRBV11-2 to TRBJ2-5; tentatively, D is TRBD2 (6 bases). Looked up from germline, CDR1 is SGHAT and CDR2 is FQNNGV. V lost 6 bases to trimming and J lost 5 bases, with 19 bases between them. This CDR3 contains 15 residues. CDR3 region: CASSPGGRRGETQYF. Here the CDR3 DNA reads TGTGCCAGCAGTCCCGGGGGACGGCGCGGGGAGACCCAGTACTTC.

The chain carries TRBV19 and TRBJ2-1; perhaps TRBD2 as D (6 bases). This CDR3 has 15 residues. The V and J ends lost 3 bases and 2 bases respectively, with 11 bases between them. Germline V gene lookup returns CDR1 LNHDA and CDR2 SQIVND (reference sequence). CDR3 nucleotide sequence: TGTGCCAGTAGTATCGGGGGTACTACCTACAATGAGCAGTTCTTC. It is translated as CASSIGGTTYNEQFF.

The chain carries TRBV5-8 and TRBJ1-2, with D perhaps matching TRBD1 (6 bases). The CDR3 runs 14 residues. The V end was cut by 0 bases, the J end by 5 bases, with 11 bases between. Germline V gene lookup returns CDR1 SGHTS and CDR2 YDEGEE. The CDR3 here is CASSLGQVLYGYTF. CDR3 bases: TGTGCCAGCAGCTTGGGACAGGTCTTATATGGCTACACCTTC.

This clone was counted a few times. The chain joins TRBV19 to TRBJ2-6; 12 bases fit TRBD1. V lost 6 bases and J lost 6; bases outside the gene matches: 0. This CDR3 has 14 amino acids. The germline V gene encodes CDR1 LNHDA and CDR2 SQIVND (reference sequence). CDR3 region: CASRGQGAANVLTF. The CDR3 DNA is TGTGCCAGTAGGGGACAGGGGGCGGCCAACGTCCTGACTTTC. The full variable domain, with the rest looked up from reference TRBV19 and TRBJ2-6, is DGGITQSPKYLFRKEGQNVTLSCEQNLNHDAMYWYRQDPGQGLRLIYYSQIVNDFQKGDIAEGYSVSREKKESFPLTVTSAQKNPTAFYLCASRGQGAANVLTFGAGSRLTVL.